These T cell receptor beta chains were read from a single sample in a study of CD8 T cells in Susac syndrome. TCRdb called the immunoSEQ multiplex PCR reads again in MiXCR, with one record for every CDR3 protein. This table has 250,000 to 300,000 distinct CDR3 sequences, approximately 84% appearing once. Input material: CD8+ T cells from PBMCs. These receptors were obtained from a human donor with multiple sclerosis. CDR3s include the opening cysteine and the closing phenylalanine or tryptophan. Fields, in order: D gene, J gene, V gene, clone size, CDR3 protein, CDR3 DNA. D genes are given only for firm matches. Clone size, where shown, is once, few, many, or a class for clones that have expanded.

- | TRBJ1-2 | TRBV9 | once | CASSVGLVGANYGYTF | TGTGCCAGCAGCGTAGGGCTGGTGGGAGCTAACTATGGCTACACCTTC
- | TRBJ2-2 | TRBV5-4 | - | CASNPGLGWAGELFF | TGTGCCAGCAACCCCGGGCTTGGGTGGGCCGGGGAGCTGTTTTTT
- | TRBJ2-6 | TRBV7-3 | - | CASSPPRVSGANVLTF | TGTGCCAGCAGCCCCCCGAGAGTCTCTGGGGCCAACGTCCTGACTTTC
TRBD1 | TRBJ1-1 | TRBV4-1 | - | CASSPDRGGGSEAFF | TGCGCCAGCAGCCCGGACAGGGGAGGTGGGTCTGAAGCTTTCTTT
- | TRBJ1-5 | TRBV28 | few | CASSLGDSNQPQHF | TGTGCCAGCAGTTTAGGGGATAGCAATCAGCCCCAGCATTTT
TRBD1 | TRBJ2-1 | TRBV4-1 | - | CASSRTLGQAQFF | TGCGCCAGCAGCCGAACCTTAGGACAGGCTCAGTTCTTC
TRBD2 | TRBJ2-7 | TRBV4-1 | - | CASSTRLAGADEQYF | TGCGCCAGCAGCACCCGACTAGCGGGAGCCGACGAGCAGTACTTC
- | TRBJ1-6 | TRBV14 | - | CASSQDMAGTNSPLHF | TGTGCCAGCAGCCAAGATATGGCAGGGACAAATTCACCCCTCCACTTT
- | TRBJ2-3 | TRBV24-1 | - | CATRARADALTDTQYF | TGTGCCACCAGGGCCCGCGCAGATGCTTTGACAGATACGCAGTATTTT
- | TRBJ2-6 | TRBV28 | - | CASSAIGTSNSYSGANVLTF | TGTGCCAGCAGTGCCATCGGGACTTCCAATTCCTACTCTGGGGCCAACGTCCTGACTTTC
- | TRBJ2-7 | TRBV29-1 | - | CSAGGGQSYEQYF | TGCAGCGCTGGGGGGGGACAGAGTTACGAGCAGTACTTC
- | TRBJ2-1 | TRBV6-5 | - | CASSYYQRSSYNEQFF | TGTGCCAGCAGTTACTATCAGCGGAGCTCCTACAATGAGCAGTTCTTC
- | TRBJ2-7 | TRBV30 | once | CAWSFSYEQYF | TGTGCCTGGAGCTTCTCCTACGAGCAGTACTTC
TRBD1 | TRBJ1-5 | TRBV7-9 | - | CASSQDRGNNQPQHF | TGTGCCAGCAGCCAGGACAGGGGTAACAATCAGCCCCAGCATTTT
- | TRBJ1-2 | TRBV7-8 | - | CASSSDRASNYGYTF | TGTGCCAGCAGCTCGGATCGGGCAAGTAACTATGGCTACACCTTC
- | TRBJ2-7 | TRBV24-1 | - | CATSDSTTDRSRPYEQYF | TGTGCCACCAGTGATTCGACCACGGATCGGAGTAGGCCCTACGAGCAGTACTTC
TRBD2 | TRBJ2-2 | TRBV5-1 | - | CASSLSGVREKTGELFF | TGCGCCAGCAGCTTGAGCGGGGTCCGAGAGAAAACCGGGGAGCTGTTTTTT
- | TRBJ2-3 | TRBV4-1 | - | CASSQDWETGSTDTQYF | TGCGCCAGCAGCCAAGATTGGGAGACGGGGAGCACAGATACGCAGTATTTT
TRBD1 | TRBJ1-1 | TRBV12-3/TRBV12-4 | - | CASSPRTGDYTEAFF | TGTGCCAGCAGTCCCCGGACAGGGGATTACACTGAAGCTTTCTTT
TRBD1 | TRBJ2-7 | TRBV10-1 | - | CASSESWRSGTGGYEQYF | TGCGCCAGCAGTGAGTCGTGGCGATCCGGGACAGGGGGCTACGAGCAGTACTTC
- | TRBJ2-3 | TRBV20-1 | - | CSARRTSRADTQYF | TGCAGTGCTAGGAGAACCAGTAGGGCAGATACGCAGTATTTT
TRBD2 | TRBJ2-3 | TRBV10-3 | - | CAITPQLAGAEDTQYF | TGTGCCATCACTCCCCAGCTAGCGGGAGCAGAAGATACGCAGTATTTT
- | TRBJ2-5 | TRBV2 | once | CASSDRGLIAETQYF | TGTGCCAGCAGTGATCGGGGACTCATAGCGGAGACCCAGTACTTC
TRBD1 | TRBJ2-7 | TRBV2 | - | CASRGVTGGSYEQYF | TGTGCCAGCAGGGGGGTGACAGGGGGCTCCTACGAGCAGTACTTC
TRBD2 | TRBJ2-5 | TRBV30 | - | CAWSGGSSGRMEETQYF | TGTGCCTGGAGTGGGGGGTCCAGCGGGAGAATGGAGGAGACCCAGTACTTC
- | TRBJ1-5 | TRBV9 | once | CASNRAGGNQPQHF | TGTGCCAGCAATCGGGCCGGCGGCAATCAGCCCCAGCATTTT
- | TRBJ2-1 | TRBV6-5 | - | CASSYSRAETGLRSYNEQFF | TGTGCCAGCAGTTACTCGAGAGCGGAGACGGGACTCCGCTCCTACAATGAGCAGTTCTTC
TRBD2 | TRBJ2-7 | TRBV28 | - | CASSVLAEYEQYF | TGTGCCAGCAGTGTACTAGCGGAATACGAGCAGTACTTC
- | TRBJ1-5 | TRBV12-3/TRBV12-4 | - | CASSSISNQPQHF | TGTGCCAGCAGTTCTATTAGCAATCAGCCCCAGCATTTT
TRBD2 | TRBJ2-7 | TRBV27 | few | CASSLSGSPYEQYF | TGTGCCAGCAGTTTGAGCGGGAGCCCCTACGAGCAGTACTTC
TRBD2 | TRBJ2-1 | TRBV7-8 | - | CASSRAGGYNEQFF | TGTGCCAGCAGCCGAGCGGGAGGCTACAATGAGCAGTTCTTC